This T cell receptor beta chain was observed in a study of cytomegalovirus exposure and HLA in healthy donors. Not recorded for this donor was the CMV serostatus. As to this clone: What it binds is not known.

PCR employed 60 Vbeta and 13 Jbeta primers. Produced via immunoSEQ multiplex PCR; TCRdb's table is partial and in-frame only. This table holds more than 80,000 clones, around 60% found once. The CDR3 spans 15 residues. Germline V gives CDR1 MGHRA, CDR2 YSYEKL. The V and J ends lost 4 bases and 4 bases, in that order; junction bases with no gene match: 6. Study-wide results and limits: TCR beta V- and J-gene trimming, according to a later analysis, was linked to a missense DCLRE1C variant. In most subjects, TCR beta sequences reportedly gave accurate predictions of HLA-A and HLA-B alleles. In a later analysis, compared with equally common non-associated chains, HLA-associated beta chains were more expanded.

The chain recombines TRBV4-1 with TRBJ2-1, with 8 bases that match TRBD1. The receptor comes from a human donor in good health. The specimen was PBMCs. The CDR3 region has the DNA TGCGCCAGCAGCCCATCCCGGGACAGGTACAATGAGCAGTTCTTC. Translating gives CASSPSRDRYNEQFF.